This T cell receptor beta chain emerged from a study of identifying expanded T cells in peripheral blood. Findings of the study overall: Roughly two-week clone count variance significantly increased as total template count grew.

During the collection period, no donor immune events like infections were recorded. V gave up 3 bases and J gave up 6 bases; unmatched junction bases: 9. There are 15 residues in the CDR3. Germline V lookup: CDR1 KGHSH, CDR2 LQKENI. Details on this clone: Its antigen is currently unknown.

Profiled with immunoSEQ multiplex PCR; TCRdb holds only in-frame clones, not every one. The sample shows tens of thousands of clones, about four fifths of them seen only once. The genes are TRBV18 and TRBJ2-7; 9 bases agree with TRBD1. Material for sequencing was blood. The sequence was obtained from a person aged 18 to 75 in good health. This CDR3 is CASSPSTGGSVEQYF. In nucleotides, the CDR3 is TGTGCCAGCTCACCTTCGACAGGGGGGTCGGTCGAGCAGTACTTC.